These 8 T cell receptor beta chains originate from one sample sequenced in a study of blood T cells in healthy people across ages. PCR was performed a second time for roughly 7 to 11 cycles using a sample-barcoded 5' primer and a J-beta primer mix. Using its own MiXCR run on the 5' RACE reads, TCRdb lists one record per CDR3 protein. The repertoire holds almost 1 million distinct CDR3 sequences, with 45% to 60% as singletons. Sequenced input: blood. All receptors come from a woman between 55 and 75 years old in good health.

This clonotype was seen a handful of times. The chain's CDR3 is CASSLQHGQIWNNEQFF. For the CDR3, the DNA is TGTGCCAGCAGCTTGCAACACGGCCAGATTTGGAACAATGAGCAGTTCTTC. This sequence joins TRBV7-2 and TRBJ2-1; unclear D gene. The CDR3 has 17 amino acids. The germline V gene has CDR1 SGHTA and CDR2 FQGNSA. The ends were cut back, 3 bases at V and 5 bases at J, with 20 bases in the middle.

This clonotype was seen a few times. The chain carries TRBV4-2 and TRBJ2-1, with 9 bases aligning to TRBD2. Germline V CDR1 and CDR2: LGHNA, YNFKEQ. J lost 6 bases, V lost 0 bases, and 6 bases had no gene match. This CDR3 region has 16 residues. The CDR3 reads CASSQEIGGRANEQFF. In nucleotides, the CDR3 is TGTGCCAGCAGCCAAGAGATCGGCGGGAGGGCCAATGAGCAGTTCTTC.

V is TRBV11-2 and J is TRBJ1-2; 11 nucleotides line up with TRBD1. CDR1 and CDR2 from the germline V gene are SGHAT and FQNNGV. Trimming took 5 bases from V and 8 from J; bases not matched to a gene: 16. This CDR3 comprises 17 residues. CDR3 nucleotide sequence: TGTGCCAGCAGCCCGGGACAGGGGGAAGATTTCTATTGGGGCTACACCTTC. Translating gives CASSPGQGEDFYWGYTF.

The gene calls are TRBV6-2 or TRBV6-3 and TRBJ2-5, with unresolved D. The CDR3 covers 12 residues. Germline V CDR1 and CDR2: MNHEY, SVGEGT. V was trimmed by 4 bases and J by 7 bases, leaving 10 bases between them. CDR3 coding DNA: TGTGCCAGCAGTTCCGTCTCGGGGACCCAGTACTTC. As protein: CASSSVSGTQYF.

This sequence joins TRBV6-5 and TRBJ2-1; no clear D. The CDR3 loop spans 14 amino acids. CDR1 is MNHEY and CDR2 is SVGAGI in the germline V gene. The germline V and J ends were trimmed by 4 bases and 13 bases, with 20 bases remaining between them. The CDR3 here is CASSFQSVQETQFF. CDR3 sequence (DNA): TGTGCCAGCAGTTTCCAGAGCGTCCAAGAGACCCAGTTCTTC.

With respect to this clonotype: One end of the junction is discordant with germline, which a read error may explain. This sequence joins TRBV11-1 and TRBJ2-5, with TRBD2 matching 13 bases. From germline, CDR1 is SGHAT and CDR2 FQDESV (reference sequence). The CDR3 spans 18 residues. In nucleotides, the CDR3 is TGTGCCAACAGCTTAGGCGGACTAGCGGGAGCCAAGGGAGAGACCCAGTACTTC. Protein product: CANSLGGLAGAKGETQYF.

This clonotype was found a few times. The CDR3 spells CSAPRTGVAKNIQYF. The DNA for the CDR3 is TGCAGTGCTCCTCGGACAGGGGTGGCCAAAAACATTCAGTACTTC. V usage is TRBV20-1 and J usage is TRBJ2-4, with 9 bases that match TRBD1. The J segment lost 1 base and the V segment lost 5 bases, leaving 6 bases of the junction unmatched. The germline gives CDR1 DFQATT, CDR2 SNEGSKA (reference sequence). This CDR3 contains 15 residues.

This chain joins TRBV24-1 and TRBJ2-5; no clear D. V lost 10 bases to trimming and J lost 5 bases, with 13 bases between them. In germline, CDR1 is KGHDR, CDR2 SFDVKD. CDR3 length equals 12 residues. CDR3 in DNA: TGTGCCACTACCATCACTCCGGAGACCCAGTACTTC. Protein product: CATTITPETQYF.